This TCR beta chain was recovered during a study of Ad26.COV2.S vaccination and SARS-CoV-2 variants. Study overall: Intramuscular Ad26.COV2.S doses were given once or twice, 56 days apart.

To note about this clone: Its antigen remains unidentified.

Clones were read by immunoSEQ multiplex PCR, and TCRdb kept only the in-frame ones, dropping some. The data hold about 460,000 clones, with nearly 90% observed a single time. Treatment reported: approximately 18 received Ad26.COV2.S at low or high dose, single or two shots; several received placebo; per-sample allocation not given. After the first vaccine or placebo injection, samples were drawn on day 63. Regarding the study as a whole: Vaccine and placebo recipients had comparable breadth of non-spike TCRs.

V was clipped by 0 bases and J by 2 bases, with 11 bases between them. The germline V gene encodes CDR1 SGHRS and CDR2 YFSETQ. The CDR3 covers 16 residues. The sample here was peripheral blood, taken in a trial of Ad26.COV2.S vaccine versus placebo. The source of this sequence is a person between 18 and 59 years old who received the Ad26.COV2.S COVID-19 vaccine or a placebo. This chain joins TRBV5-1 and TRBJ2-2; D not certain. The CDR3 protein is CASSLGQSQNTGELFF. The CDR3 DNA follows: TGCGCCAGCAGCTTGGGTCAGAGCCAAAACACCGGGGAGCTGTTTTTT.